This T cell receptor (beta chain) was profiled in a study of control samples from healthy donors and cancer patients. V lost 4 bases and J lost 6; bases outside the gene matches: 8. Germline V lookup: CDR1 SGHRS, CDR2 YFSETQ. This CDR3 is 14 amino acids long. Here immunoSEQ multiplex PCR was the method, and the copy in TCRdb shows in-frame clones only, minus some. The top ten hold approximately 4% of the sample, which has around 55,000 clones, around 90% seen once. The chain combines TRBV5-1 with TRBJ2-7; TRBD1 matches 9 bases. The TCR sequence derives from a man in his forties or fifties in good health. What was sequenced was blood. The CDR3 DNA sequence: TGCGCCAGCAGCCCCGGGACAGGGAGGTCCGAGCAGTACTTC. It codes for CASSPGTGRSEQYF.